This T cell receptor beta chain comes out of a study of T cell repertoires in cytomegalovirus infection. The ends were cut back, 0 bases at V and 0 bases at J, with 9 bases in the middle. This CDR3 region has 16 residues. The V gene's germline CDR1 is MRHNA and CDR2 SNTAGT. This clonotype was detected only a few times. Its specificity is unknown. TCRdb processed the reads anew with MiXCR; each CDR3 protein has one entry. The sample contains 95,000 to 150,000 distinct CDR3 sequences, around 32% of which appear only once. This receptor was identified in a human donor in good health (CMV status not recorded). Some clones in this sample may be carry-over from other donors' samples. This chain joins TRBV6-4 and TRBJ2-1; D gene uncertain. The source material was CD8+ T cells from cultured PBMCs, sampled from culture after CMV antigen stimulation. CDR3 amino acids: CASSDSGQSSYNEQFF. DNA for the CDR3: TGTGCCAGCAGTGACTCTGGCCAGAGCTCCTACAATGAGCAGTTCTTC.